This T cell receptor beta chain was identified during a study of blood T cell repertoires in COVID-19 (dated by TCRdb to between 2020 and 2021). About the study as a whole: The collaborator samples originated in the United States, Italy and Spain and spanned the acute and convalescent phases of COVID-19. The dataset comprised deeply sampled blood TCRbeta repertoires from subjects exposed to, actively infected with, or recovered from COVID-19. A de-identified subject ID, COVID-19 status, age in years and sex were almost always included in the sample metadata. The prospective study material was composed of cDNA or gDNA derived from T cells, B-cell-depleted T cells, or PBMCs. Where available, HLA class I and class II types were taken from metadata supplied by the sample provider and were not determined by assay-based typing. The samples were drawn from the first 160 participants of the ongoing ImmuneRACE study and from 950 to 1,500 subjects provided by 6 global collaborators. The repertoires were released in a freely available public database meant as a resource for research on the immune response to SARS-CoV-2.

TCRbeta CDR3 regions were amplified from genomic DNA using the immunoSEQ Assay, a bias-controlled multiplex PCR. The study's processing was this. The number of nucleated cells in each sample was estimated from the amplification of reference gene primers within the assay. Sequence reads were collapsed and filtered to measure the absolute abundance of every unique TCRbeta CDR3 rearrangement. For each sample, productive Simpson clonality was calculated as the square root of Simpson's diversity index over productive rearrangements. The table was pulled from immuneACCESS by TCRdb, which kept in-frame rearrangements only. Such tables lose some clones; where checked, under half of the loss comes from unresolved V genes, and the rest has no known cause. V, J and clone size are taken as reported in that table, and D and trimming were inferred from the DNA itself. Counted in this sample were roughly 70,000 clones; around 92% of them appeared once. Of the sample, about 12% falls within the top ten clones.

Study-wide findings and limitations: Clinical and demographic metadata were provided uncurated, with the amount varying by source and participant.

V sheds 4 bases and J sheds 0 bases, leaving 12 bases between their ends. The CDR3 measures 16 amino acids from cysteine to phenylalanine. The sequence is cut down to CDR3 DNA, 48 bases in frame from base 1. Taken from the germline V gene, the CDR1 and CDR2 loops are MNHEY and SVGEGT. The collaborating institutions used their own protocols to collect whole blood in K2EDTA tubes. For TCRbeta analysis, collaborator samples were shipped as frozen whole blood, as isolated PBMCs, or as DNA extracted from either sample type. Regarding this clone: What this receptor recognizes is not known. One base away there is no much larger clone; base qualities are not given.

In this chain, TRBV6-2 or TRBV6-3 is recombined with TRBJ1-4; too little of a D gene remains to name it. The origin of this receptor is a human donor with active COVID-19. The donor label of this sample is uncertain. The source material was peripheral blood. CDR3 region: CASSFSPGATNEKLFF. Here is the DNA: TGTGCCAGCAGTTTCTCCCCGGGAGCAACTAATGAAAAACTGTTTTTT.